The rows below give T cell receptor beta chains drawn from one sample of a study of cytomegalovirus exposure and HLA in healthy donors. Data came from immunoSEQ multiplex PCR; TCRdb stores just in-frame clones and leaves some out. This sample has some 110,000 clones; over 65% occur once, and the top ten carry about 0.92%. Source material: PBMCs. The source is a woman aged 25 to 39 in good health and CMV-seronegative. The CDR3 runs from the conserved cysteine through the conserved F or W. A D gene is named only where the DNA matches it firmly. Clone size is shown for a subset of rows, as once, few, many or a class of expanded clone.

j_call clone_size v_call d_call cdr3_nt cdr3_aa
TRBJ1-2 - TRBV30 TRBD1 TGTGCCTGGAGTCGACAGGGTAGGGGGTATGGCTACACCTTC CAWSRQGRGYGYTF
TRBJ2-3 - TRBV19 TRBD2 TGTGCCAGTAGTATGTCACGGGACTATCGAGATACGCAGTATTTT CASSMSRDYRDTQYF
TRBJ1-2 few TRBV2 - TGTGCCAGCAGTAGGGACACCAACTATGGCTACACCTTC CASSRDTNYGYTF
TRBJ2-1 - TRBV5-1 TRBD1 TGCGCCAGCGGGGACAGCTCCTACAATGAGCAGTTCTTC CASGDSSYNEQFF
TRBJ2-5 few TRBV29-1 - TGCAGCGTTGGGGCGGGGATAAGGGAGACCCAGTACTTC CSVGAGIRETQYF
TRBJ2-3 - TRBV6-5 TRBD2 TGTGCCAGCAGTCTAGCGGGAGACTCCACAGATACGCAGTATTTT CASSLAGDSTDTQYF
TRBJ1-1 - TRBV11-3 - TGTGCCAGCAGCACCGATACACGTTCTGAAGCTTTCTTT CASSTDTRSEAFF
TRBJ1-1 - TRBV6-6 - TGTGCCAGCAGTTACTCGACGGCGAGGGCTTTCTTT CASSYSTARAFF
TRBJ2-5 - TRBV19 TRBD2 TGTGCCAGTAGCACGGGACTAGCGGGAGTGGAGACCCAGTACTTC CASSTGLAGVETQYF
TRBJ1-5 - TRBV2 TRBD1 TGTGCCAGCGCCCAGCGGGACAGGGGCAATCAGCCCCAGCATTTT CASAQRDRGNQPQHF
TRBJ2-2 - TRBV30 TRBD1 TGTGCCTGGGGACAGGGGGACGGGGAGCTGTTTTTT CAWGQGDGELFF
TRBJ2-3 - TRBV7-9 - TGTGCCAGCAGCTCGTGGACTAGCACAGATACGCAGTATTTT CASSSWTSTDTQYF
TRBJ2-7 - TRBV29-1 TRBD1 TGCAGCGTTGAATCGACAGGGGTCGAGCAGTACTTC CSVESTGVEQYF
TRBJ1-1 - TRBV2 - TGTGCCAGCAGTGAAGCGGGCAGGGATTCTGAAGCTTTCTTT CASSEAGRDSEAFF
TRBJ1-1 - TRBV11-2 TRBD1 TGTGCCAGCAGTTCATTACAGGGGCGAACTGAAGCTTTCTTT CASSSLQGRTEAFF
TRBJ1-5 - TRBV7-9 - TGTGCCAGCAGCGGGGGCGTCAATCAGCCCCAGCATTTT CASSGGVNQPQHF
TRBJ1-6 - TRBV9 TRBD1 TGTGCCAGCAGCCGGGGACAGGGGGGTTCACCCCTCCACTTT CASSRGQGGSPLHF
TRBJ1-1 - TRBV6-5 - TGTGCCAGCAGTTACGGGCAAGCGGTCACTGAAGCTTTCTTT CASSYGQAVTEAFF
TRBJ1-1 - TRBV5-1 - TGCGCCAGCAGTCAACGGGGTGAAGCTTTCTTT CASSQRGEAFF
TRBJ2-3 - TRBV13 TRBD2 TGTGCCAGCAGCTCGACCGGGACTAGCCTTCTGGATACGCAGTATTTT CASSSTGTSLLDTQYF
TRBJ1-1 once TRBV19 - TGTGCCAGTAGTCCGGGGGGGGGCCAGCTTGGAATTGAAGCTTTCTTT CASSPGGGQLGIEAFF
TRBJ2-7 few TRBV7-9 - TGTGCCAGCAGCTCCCAGGACAGCTCCTACGAGCAGTACTTC CASSSQDSSYEQYF
TRBJ2-3 - TRBV4-1 - TGCGCCAGCAGCCCCGATCCGACAGCGACTCCCACCTATACGCAGTATTTT CASSPDPTATPTYTQYF
TRBJ1-2 - TRBV29-1 - TGCAGCGTTTGGTCGACTGCCTCGGTATTGACCTTC CSVWSTASVLTF
TRBJ2-3 - TRBV30 TRBD2 TGTGCCTGGAGTCGGTGGGGGGGGGATACGCAGTATTTT CAWSRWGGDTQYF
TRBJ1-1 - TRBV19 - TGTGCCAGTAGTATAATGGGGGGAAACACTGAAGCTTTCTTT CASSIMGGNTEAFF
TRBJ2-3 - TRBV30 - TGTGCCTGGAGGGAGCCGCTCACAGATACGCAGTATTTT CAWREPLTDTQYF
TRBJ1-1 - TRBV6-5 - TGTGCCAGCAGTTCGGCTGGTAAGGGGGACACTGAAGCTTTCTTT CASSSAGKGDTEAFF
TRBJ1-1 - TRBV7-2 - TGTGCCAGCAGCCCCCCCAGGATGGAAACTGAAGCTTTCTTT CASSPPRMETEAFF
TRBJ2-3 few TRBV5-1 TRBD2 TGCGCCAGCAGCTTGGCGGTCCGGGCCCGGGGACTAGCAGATACGCAGTATTTT CASSLAVRARGLADTQYF
TRBJ1-4 - TRBV6-5 - TGTGCCAGCAGAACCCCAGGGTTGGAAAAACTGTTTTTT CASRTPGLEKLFF
TRBJ1-1 - TRBV7-9 - TGTGCCAGCAGGTATCCAGGGAACATGAACACTGAAGCTTTCTTT CASRYPGNMNTEAFF
TRBJ1-2 - TRBV30 TRBD1 TGTGCCTGTCAGGGGGCTTATGGCTACACCTTC CACQGAYGYTF
TRBJ2-2 - TRBV6-1 - TGTGCCAGCAGTGGGGCCGGGAGATGGACCGGGGAGCTGTTTTTT CASSGAGRWTGELFF
TRBJ1-5 - TRBV6-5 TRBD1 TGTGCCATCTCGGACAGGTTACTCAATCAGCCCCAGCATTTT CAISDRLLNQPQHF
TRBJ1-5 - TRBV2 - TGTGCCAGCAGCCCTGAGGGTCAGCCCCAGCATTTT CASSPEGQPQHF
TRBJ2-3 - TRBV6-6 TRBD2 TGTGCCAGCAGGAGGACTAGCGGGACGATCACAGATACGCAGTATTTT CASRRTSGTITDTQYF
TRBJ1-2 - TRBV10-3 - TGTGCCATCAGACCTACAGGGTCTAACTATGGCTACACCTTC CAIRPTGSNYGYTF
TRBJ2-2 - TRBV5-1 TRBD2 TGCGCCAGCAGTTGGGCGGGGGACGGAAACACCGGGGAGCTGTTTTTT CASSWAGDGNTGELFF
TRBJ1-1 - TRBV5-6 - TGTGCCAGCAGCTTCTACCAGGGAGGAGGCACTGAAGCTTTCTTT CASSFYQGGGTEAFF
TRBJ2-1 - TRBV11-2 - TGTGCCAGCAGCACGTCCCCCCGCCAACTCGAGCAGTTCTTC CASSTSPRQLEQFF
TRBJ1-2 - TRBV5-4 TRBD1 TGTGCCAGCAGCTTGGGAGGACAGGGATGGGGCTACACCTTC CASSLGGQGWGYTF
TRBJ2-3 few TRBV29-1 TRBD2 TGCAGCGGGGAGGGAAGCACAGATACGCAGTATTTT CSGEGSTDTQYF
TRBJ2-3 once TRBV2 - TGTGCCACTTCATCCGGGGACTATACGCAGTATTTT CATSSGDYTQYF
TRBJ2-2 few TRBV5-1 TRBD2 TGCGCCAGCAGCTTGAGTGCTCTCGCGGGAGGCGGCGGGGAGCTGTTTTTT CASSLSALAGGGGELFF
TRBJ1-1 once TRBV7-2 TRBD1 TGTGCCAGCAGCTTACTAGGACAGGGAAGGACTGAAGCTTTCTTT CASSLLGQGRTEAFF
TRBJ2-3 few TRBV27 - TGTGCCAGCAGTTTAATCCCGCCGGGTACGCAGTATTTT CASSLIPPGTQYF
TRBJ1-5 - TRBV5-1 TRBD1 TGCGCCAGCAGCTTAACAGGGGGCAATCAGCCCCAGCATTTT CASSLTGGNQPQHF
TRBJ1-1 - TRBV19 - TGTGCCAGTAGTATAGATCGGAGGGGCACTGAAGCTTTCTTT CASSIDRRGTEAFF